Only a few counts were recorded for the clone carrying this TCR beta chain. Its antigen is as yet unknown. The authors reverse transcribed all of the isolated RNA, so sequencing captured expressed TCRB transcripts. The protocol was immunoSEQ multiplex PCR, while the TCRdb copy is restricted to in-frame clones and leaves out a portion. Among some 200,000 clones listed, approximately 11% were seen once. The sample is drawn from a study of beta chain features in type 1 diabetes. Whole-study results and caveats: The study found that naive, central memory and Treg TCRB repertoires appeared more similar in patients than in healthy donors. All four CD4+ subsets of Type 1 diabetes patients contained TCRB CDR3s that were moderately but significantly shorter.

V was pared by 4 bases and J by 6 bases, with 10 bases of the junction left unmatched. CDR1 and CDR2 from the germline V gene are SGHRS and YFSETQ. The CDR3 is made up of 15 amino acids. This receptor was taken from a man aged 18 to 30 in good health. The gene calls are TRBV5-1 and TRBJ1-5, with 7 bases lining up with TRBD1. Material for sequencing was central memory CD4+ T cells from blood. CDR3 DNA sequence: TGCGCCAGCAGCACGGACGGAGGGGGCCGTCAGCCCCAGCATTTT. Translating it yields CASSTDGGGRQPQHF.